The 21 T cell receptor beta chains presented below share a single source sample, sequenced in a study of blood T cells in healthy people across ages. For the second PCR, which ran for 7 to 11 cycles, a sample-barcoded 5' primer and a J-beta primer mix were used. One entry per CDR3 protein results from TCRdb running MiXCR on the 5' RACE reads. The table lists about 1.4 million distinct CDR3 sequences, approximately 59% of them singletons. Sample: blood. These receptors were collected from a man aged 18 to 30 in good health.

The chain joins TRBV27 to TRBJ2-1, with 9 nucleotides matching TRBD2. CDR1 and CDR2 (germline): MNHEY, SMNVEV (reference sequence). The CDR3 covers 16 residues. J lost 4 bases, V lost 5 bases, and 9 bases had no gene match. CDR3 DNA sequence: TGTGCCAGCAGTCTACTGGGGACTAGCAGATACAATGAGCAGTTCTTC. Translation: CASSLLGTSRYNEQFF.

V is TRBV2 and J is TRBJ2-5; TRBD1 matches 7 bases. With 8 bases clipped from V and 3 bases from J, the junction kept 6 bases outside the gene matches. Germline lookup yields CDR1 SNHLY and CDR2 FYNNEI. This CDR3 is 13 amino acids long. The CDR3 region is CASEGAGEETQYF. The CDR3 DNA follows: TGTGCCAGCGAGGGGGCAGGTGAAGAGACCCAGTACTTC.

The chain combines TRBV27 with TRBJ2-1, with D possibly matching TRBD2 (7 bases). V gave up 6 bases and J gave up 8 bases, with 14 bases separating them. CDR1 and CDR2 from the germline V gene are MNHEY and SMNVEV (reference sequence). The CDR3 runs 13 residues. In nucleotides, the CDR3 is TGTGCCAGCAGCGAGGGGGGGAATGATGAGCAGTTCTTC. Its protein is CASSEGGNDEQFF.

The chain is built from TRBV12-3 or TRBV12-4 and TRBJ2-4; D tentatively reads TRBD1 or TRBD2 (6 bases each). The tail of the sequence fits TRBJ2-7 better, so the J call may be wrong. The CDR3 has 16 amino acids. CDR3 sequence (DNA): TGTGCCAGCAGATCCCCAAGGGCCAGCAGGGGAGGCGAGCAGTACTTC. It specifies CASRSPRASRGGEQYF.

J is TRBJ2-7 and V is TRBV6-6; D is perhaps TRBD2 (6 bases). Germline CDR1 MNHNY, CDR2 SVGAGI (reference sequence). The V end lost 2 bases, the J end lost 7 bases, and 18 bases lay between the germline ends. CDR3 size: 15 residues. As DNA, the CDR3 is TGTGCCAGCAGTTACCCAGCGGGCAGGGATGGGGAGCAGTACTTC. Protein sequence: CASSYPAGRDGEQYF.

In its sample, this clonotype was seen a few times. The chain uses TRBV4-1 and TRBJ2-1; D tentatively reads TRBD1 or TRBD2 (6 bases each). The CDR3 totals 13 residues. Germline CDR1 MGHRA, CDR2 YSYEKL. V lost 1 base and J 12 bases, leaving 13 bases between the germline ends. In DNA, the CDR3 is TGCGCCAGCAGCCAAGGGGGGGCGTCTGGGCAGTTCTTC. The encoded protein is CASSQGGASGQFF.

This clonotype has a handful of counts. The V call is TRBV27, the J call TRBJ2-1; 13 positions agree with TRBD2. V shed 3 bases, J shed 3 bases, and the junction held 2 bases outside the gene matches. Germline V gene sequence: CDR1 MNHEY, CDR2 SMNVEV (reference sequence). The length of the CDR3 is 16 residues. The CDR3: CASSLGLAGFYNEQFF. CDR3 sequence (DNA): TGTGCCAGCAGTTTGGGACTAGCGGGGTTCTACAATGAGCAGTTCTTC.

The J gene is TRBJ2-1, the V gene TRBV7-9; the D gene is possibly TRBD2 (6 bases). Germline lookup yields CDR1 SEHNR and CDR2 FQNEAQ (reference sequence). V dropped 6 bases and J dropped 7 bases, with 16 bases sitting between them. The CDR3 is 14 amino acids. The CDR3 DNA follows: TGTGCCAGCAGGTGGGGACTGATAATGAATGAGCAGTTCTTC. Protein: CASRWGLIMNEQFF.

The sample holds a few counts of this clonotype. The V gene is TRBV4-1, the J gene TRBJ2-1, with D uncertain. This CDR3 is 15 amino acids long. Trimming took 1 base from V and 6 from J, leaving 13 bases between them. Per germline, CDR1 MGHRA and CDR2 YSYEKL. The CDR3 sequence is CASSQVPPGLNEQFF. CDR3 coding DNA: TGCGCCAGCAGCCAAGTCCCCCCTGGGCTCAATGAGCAGTTCTTC.

There are a few counts of this clonotype. The V and J genes are TRBV7-9 and TRBJ2-5, with 12 bases that match TRBD2. Germline-derived CDR1 and CDR2 are SEHNR and FQNEAQ (reference sequence). The CDR3 is 15 amino acids. The J segment lost 1 base and the V segment lost 8 bases, leaving 5 bases of the junction unmatched. The CDR3 protein is CASGGLAGSQETQYF. CDR3 nucleotides: TGTGCCAGCGGAGGACTAGCGGGATCCCAAGAGACCCAGTACTTC.

This clonotype showed up just a few times. This sequence joins TRBV6-1 and TRBJ2-7; D might be TRBD1 or TRBD2, each matching 5 bases. V dropped 6 bases and J dropped 0 bases, with 15 bases sitting between them. The CDR3 has 15 residues. Germline V lookup: CDR1 MNHNS, CDR2 SASEGT. The CDR3 region is CASRVNRDHSYEQYF. The DNA of the CDR3 is TGTGCCAGCAGGGTCAACCGGGACCACTCCTACGAGCAGTACTTC.

This chain uses TRBV9 with TRBJ2-1; either TRBD1 or TRBD2 may supply D (5 bases each). Per germline, CDR1 SGDLS and CDR2 YYNGEE. The CDR3 length is 15 residues. V was cut by 0 bases and J by 2 bases, with 9 bases left in between. CDR3 nucleotide sequence: TGTGCCAGCAGCGTAGGGGACGGAGCCTACAATGAGCAGTTCTTC. Protein: CASSVGDGAYNEQFF.

This clonotype was found once. The rearrangement joins TRBV12-3 or TRBV12-4 to TRBJ2-5; perhaps TRBD1 as D (6 bases). The CDR3 loop spans 14 amino acids. V was shortened by 7 bases and J by 2 bases, with 14 bases between the two germline ends. The CDR3 DNA reads TGTGCCAGCATGAGAAGGGGGATTCAAGAGACCCAGTACTTC. Residues: CASMRRGIQETQYF.

The J gene is TRBJ1-4, the V gene TRBV20-1, with 7 positions matching TRBD1. Germline-derived CDR1 and CDR2 are DFQATT and SNEGSKA (reference sequence). Germline trimming cut 7 bases from V and 12 bases from J; bases unmatched to any gene: 11. This CDR3 is 12 amino acids long. CDR3 region: CSVGQKNDELFF. In nucleotides, the CDR3 is TGCAGTGTGGGACAGAAGAATGATGAACTGTTTTTT.

The CDR3 protein is CASSGSDSGPITDTQYF. In nucleotides, the CDR3 is TGTGCCAGCAGCGGATCAGATAGCGGGCCCATCACAGATACGCAGTATTTT. V gene TRBV9 combines with J gene TRBJ2-3, with 7 bases that match TRBD2. V lost 3 bases and J lost 2; bases outside the gene matches: 12. Germline loops: CDR1 SGDLS, CDR2 YYNGEE. This CDR3 contains 17 residues.

The chain carries TRBV5-1 and TRBJ2-7; no definite D call. The DNA end is more similar to TRBJ2-5, so the J call may be wrong. Germline CDR1 SGHRS, CDR2 YFSETQ. The CDR3 extends over 14 amino acids. The CDR3 protein is CASSLSTFEETQYF. Written as DNA, the CDR3 is TGCGCCAGCAGCTTGTCGACATTCGAAGAGACCCAGTACTTC.

This clonotype was counted between two and nine times. The chain has TRBV6-6 and TRBJ1-6; D gene uncertain. V was clipped by 7 bases and J by 7 bases, with 11 bases between them. Germline loops: CDR1 MNHNY, CDR2 SVGAGI (reference sequence). The CDR3 consists of 13 residues. The DNA for the CDR3 is TGTGCCAGCACCGACGTGACAAATTCACCCCTCCACTTT. This sequence encodes CASTDVTNSPLHF.

This clonotype was counted only a few times. The chain uses TRBV6-5 and TRBJ1-1; D unclear. The length of the CDR3 is 14 residues. V dropped 2 bases and J dropped 0 bases, with 7 bases sitting between them. Germline CDR1 and CDR2: MNHEY and SVGAGI. CDR3 nucleotides: TGTGCCAGCAGTTACCGTTCGATGAACACTGAAGCTTTCTTT. It yields the protein CASSYRSMNTEAFF.

The V and J genes are TRBV3-1 and TRBJ1-5, with D uncertain. This CDR3 spans 14 amino acids. Germline V CDR1 and CDR2: LGHDT, YNNKEL (reference sequence). V was cut by 7 bases and J by 3 bases, with 13 bases left in between. CDR3 DNA sequence: TGTGCCAGCACCCCCGGGGATAACAATCAGCCCCAGCATTTT. Protein product: CASTPGDNNQPQHF.

The CDR3 DNA is TGTGCCTGGAGCCAAGACAGGCGGTATGGCTACACCTTC. This encodes CAWSQDRRYGYTF. The chain recombines TRBV30 with TRBJ1-2; a weak D match, TRBD1 (6 bases). The CDR3 contains 13 residues. The germline V and J ends were trimmed by 3 bases and 5 bases, with 13 bases remaining between them. Per the germline V gene, CDR1 is GTSNPN and CDR2 is SVGIG (reference sequence).

The chain uses TRBV12-3 or TRBV12-4 and TRBJ2-3, with D tentatively TRBD2 (5 bases). This CDR3 is 15 amino acids long. Trimming left V 3 bases short and J 0 bases short, with 10 bases between. The chain's CDR3 is CASSFLGLSTDTQYF. DNA for the CDR3: TGTGCCAGCAGTTTTCTTGGACTGAGCACAGATACGCAGTATTTT.